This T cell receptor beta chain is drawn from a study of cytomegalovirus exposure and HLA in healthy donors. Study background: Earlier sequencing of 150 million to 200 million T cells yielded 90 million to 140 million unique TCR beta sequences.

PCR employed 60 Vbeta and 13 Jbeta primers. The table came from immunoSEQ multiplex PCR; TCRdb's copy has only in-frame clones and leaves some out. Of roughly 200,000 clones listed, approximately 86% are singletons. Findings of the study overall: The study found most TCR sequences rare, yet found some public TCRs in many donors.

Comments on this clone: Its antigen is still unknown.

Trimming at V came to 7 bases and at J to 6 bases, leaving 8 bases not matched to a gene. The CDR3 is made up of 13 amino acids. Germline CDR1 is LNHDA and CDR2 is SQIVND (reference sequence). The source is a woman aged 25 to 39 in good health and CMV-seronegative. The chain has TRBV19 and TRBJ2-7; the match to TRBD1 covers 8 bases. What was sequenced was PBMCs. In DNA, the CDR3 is TGTGCCAGTACCCCCCCCGGACAGGGCGAGCAGTACTTC. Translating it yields CASTPPGQGEQYF.